The source of this TCR beta chain is a study of blood T cell repertoires in COVID-19. Study background: Acute and convalescent COVID-19 samples came from the United States, Italy and Spain. Sample material is recorded as cDNA or gDNA derived from T cells, B-cell-depleted T cells, or PBMCs.

V was clipped by 5 bases and J by 3 bases; unmatched bases: 7. Germline CDR1 is SEHNR and CDR2 is FQNEAQ (reference sequence). The CDR3 spans 15 residues. Methods used by the authors: Estimates of nucleated cell counts were drawn from the amplification of reference gene primers. Libraries were prepared by immunoSEQ multiplex PCR; TCRdb keeps only in-frame clonotypes and omits some of them. D and trimming were read from the DNA, whereas the V and J calls and clone size are those reported in that table. The sample records around 400,000 clones, approximately 87% being singletons. The chain is built from TRBV7-9 and TRBJ2-1; TRBD1 matches 7 bases. Sequencing used peripheral blood. The receptor's source is a woman aged 25 to 39 with COVID-19, enrolled during active disease. This CDR3 reads CASSPRDSSYNEQFF. CDR3 DNA: TGTGCCAGCAGCCCTAGGGACAGCAGCTACAATGAGCAGTTCTTC.